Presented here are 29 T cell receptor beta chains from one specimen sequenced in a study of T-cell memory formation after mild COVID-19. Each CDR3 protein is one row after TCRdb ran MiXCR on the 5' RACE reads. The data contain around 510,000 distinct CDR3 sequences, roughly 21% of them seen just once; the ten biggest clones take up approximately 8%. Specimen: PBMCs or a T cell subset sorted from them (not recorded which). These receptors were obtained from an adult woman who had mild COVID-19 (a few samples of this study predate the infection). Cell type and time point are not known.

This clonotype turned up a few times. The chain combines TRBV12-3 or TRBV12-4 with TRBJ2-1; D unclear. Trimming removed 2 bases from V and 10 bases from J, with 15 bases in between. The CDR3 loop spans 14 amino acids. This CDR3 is CASSLPRTDREQFF. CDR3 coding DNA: TGTGCCAGCAGTTTACCCCGGACCGATAGGGAGCAGTTCTTC.

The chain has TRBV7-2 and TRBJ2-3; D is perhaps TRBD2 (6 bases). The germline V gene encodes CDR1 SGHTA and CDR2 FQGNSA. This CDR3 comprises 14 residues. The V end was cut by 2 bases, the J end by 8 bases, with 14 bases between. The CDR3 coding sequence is TGTGCCAGCAGCTTATCACGCCAGCGGGCTACGCAGTATTTT. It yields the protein CASSLSRQRATQYF. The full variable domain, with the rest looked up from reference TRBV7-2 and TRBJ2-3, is GAGVSQSPSNKVTEKGKDVELRCDPISGHTALYWYRQSLGQGLEFLIYFQGNSAPDKSGLPSDRFSAERTGGSVSTLTIQRTQQEDSAVYLCASSLSRQRATQYFGPGTRLTVL.

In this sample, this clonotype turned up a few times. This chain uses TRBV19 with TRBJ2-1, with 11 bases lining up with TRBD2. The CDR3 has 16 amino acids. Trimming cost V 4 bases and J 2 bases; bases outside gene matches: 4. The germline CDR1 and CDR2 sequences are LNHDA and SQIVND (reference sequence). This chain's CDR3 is CASSRLAGRPYNEQFF. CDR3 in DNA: TGTGCCAGTAGTAGACTAGCGGGAAGACCCTACAATGAGCAGTTCTTC.

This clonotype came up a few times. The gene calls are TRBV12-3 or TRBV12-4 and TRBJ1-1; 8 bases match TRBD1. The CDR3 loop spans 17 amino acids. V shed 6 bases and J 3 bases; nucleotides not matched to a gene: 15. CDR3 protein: CASSHTGTGSGYTEAFF. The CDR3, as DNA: TGTGCCAGCAGCCATACCGGGACAGGCAGCGGCTACACTGAAGCTTTCTTT.

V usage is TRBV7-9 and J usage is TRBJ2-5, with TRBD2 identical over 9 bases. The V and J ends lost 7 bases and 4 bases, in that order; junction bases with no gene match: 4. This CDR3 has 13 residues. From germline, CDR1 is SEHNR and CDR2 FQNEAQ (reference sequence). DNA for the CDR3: TGTGCCAGCATCTCAGCGGGAGGAGAGACCCAGTACTTC. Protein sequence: CASISAGGETQYF. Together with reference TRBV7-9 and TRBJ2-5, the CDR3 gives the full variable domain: DTGVSQNPRHKITKRGQNVTFRCDPISEHNRLYWYRQTLGQGPEFLTYFQNEAQLEKSRLLSDRFSAERPKGSFSTLEIQRTEQGDSAMYLCASISAGGETQYFGPGTRLLVL.

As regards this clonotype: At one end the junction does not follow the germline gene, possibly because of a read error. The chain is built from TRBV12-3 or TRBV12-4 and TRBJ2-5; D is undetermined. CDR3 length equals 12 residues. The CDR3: CDSRPSQETQYF. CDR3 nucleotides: TGTGACAGCAGGCCAAGCCAAGAGACCCAGTACTTC.

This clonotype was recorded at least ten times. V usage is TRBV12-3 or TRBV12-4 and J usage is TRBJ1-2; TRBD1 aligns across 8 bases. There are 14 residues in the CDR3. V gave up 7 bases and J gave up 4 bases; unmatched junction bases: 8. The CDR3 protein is CASILGTGGYGYTF. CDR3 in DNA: TGTGCCAGCATCCTTGGGACAGGAGGCTATGGCTACACCTTC.

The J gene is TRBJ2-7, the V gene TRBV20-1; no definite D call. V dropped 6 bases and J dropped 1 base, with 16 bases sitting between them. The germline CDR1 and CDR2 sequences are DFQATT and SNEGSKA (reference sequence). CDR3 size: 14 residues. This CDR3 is CSAPLSGPSYEQYF. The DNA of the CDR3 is TGCAGTGCCCCACTCAGTGGGCCGTCCTACGAGCAGTACTTC.

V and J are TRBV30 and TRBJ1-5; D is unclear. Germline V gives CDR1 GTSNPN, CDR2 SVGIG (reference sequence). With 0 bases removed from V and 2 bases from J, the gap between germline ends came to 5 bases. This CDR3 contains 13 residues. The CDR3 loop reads CAWSVTGNQPQHF. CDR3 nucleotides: TGTGCCTGGAGTGTAACAGGCAATCAGCCCCAGCATTTT.

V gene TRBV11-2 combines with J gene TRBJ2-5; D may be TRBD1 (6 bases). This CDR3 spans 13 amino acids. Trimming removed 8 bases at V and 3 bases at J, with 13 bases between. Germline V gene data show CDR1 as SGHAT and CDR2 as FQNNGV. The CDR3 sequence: CASRRWTEETQYF. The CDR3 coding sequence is TGTGCCAGCCGGCGATGGACAGAAGAGACCCAGTACTTC.

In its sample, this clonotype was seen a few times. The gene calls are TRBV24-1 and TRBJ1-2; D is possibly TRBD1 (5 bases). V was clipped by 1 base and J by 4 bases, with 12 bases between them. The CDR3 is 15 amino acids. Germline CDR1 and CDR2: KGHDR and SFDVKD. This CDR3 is CATSDFRGGSYGYTF. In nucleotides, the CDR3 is TGTGCCACCAGTGATTTTCGGGGGGGTTCCTATGGCTACACCTTC.

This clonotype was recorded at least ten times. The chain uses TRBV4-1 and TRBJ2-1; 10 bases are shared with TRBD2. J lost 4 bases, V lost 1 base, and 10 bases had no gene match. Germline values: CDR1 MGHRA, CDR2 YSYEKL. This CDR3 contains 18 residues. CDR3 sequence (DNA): TGCGCCAGCAGCCAAGGGATTTTCGGTAGCGGGGGGTACAATGAGCAGTTCTTC. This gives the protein CASSQGIFGSGGYNEQFF.

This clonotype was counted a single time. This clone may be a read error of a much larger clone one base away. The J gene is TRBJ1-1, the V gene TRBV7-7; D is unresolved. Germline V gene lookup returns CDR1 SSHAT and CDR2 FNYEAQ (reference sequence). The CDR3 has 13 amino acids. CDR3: CASSLRRYTEAFF. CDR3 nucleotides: TGTGCTAGCAGCTTACGCAGGTACACTGAAGCTTTCTTT.

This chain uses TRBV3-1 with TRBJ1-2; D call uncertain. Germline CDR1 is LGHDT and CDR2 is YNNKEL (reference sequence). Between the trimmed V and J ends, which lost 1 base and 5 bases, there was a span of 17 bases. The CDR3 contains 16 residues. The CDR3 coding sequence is TGTGCCAGCAGCCAAGGGAACAGCCGGAAATCTTATGGCTACACCTTC. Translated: CASSQGNSRKSYGYTF.

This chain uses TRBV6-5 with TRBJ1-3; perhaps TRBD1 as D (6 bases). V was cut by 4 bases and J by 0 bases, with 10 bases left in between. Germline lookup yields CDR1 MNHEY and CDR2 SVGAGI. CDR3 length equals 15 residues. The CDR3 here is CASSSTGYSGNTIYF. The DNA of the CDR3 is TGTGCCAGCAGTTCGACAGGTTACTCTGGAAACACCATATATTTT.

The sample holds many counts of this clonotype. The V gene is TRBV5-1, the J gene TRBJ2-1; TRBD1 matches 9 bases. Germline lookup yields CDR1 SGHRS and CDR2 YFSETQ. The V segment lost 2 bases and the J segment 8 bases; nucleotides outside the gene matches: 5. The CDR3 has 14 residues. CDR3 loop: CASSLGTGRDEQFF. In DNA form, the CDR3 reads TGCGCCAGCAGCTTAGGGACAGGGAGAGATGAGCAGTTCTTC. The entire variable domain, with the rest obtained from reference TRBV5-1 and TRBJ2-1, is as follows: KAGVTQTPRYLIKTRGQQVTLSCSPISGHRSVSWYQQTPGQGLQFLFEYFSETQRNKGNFPGRFSGRQFSNSRSEMNVSTLELGDSALYLCASSLGTGRDEQFFGPGTRLTVL.

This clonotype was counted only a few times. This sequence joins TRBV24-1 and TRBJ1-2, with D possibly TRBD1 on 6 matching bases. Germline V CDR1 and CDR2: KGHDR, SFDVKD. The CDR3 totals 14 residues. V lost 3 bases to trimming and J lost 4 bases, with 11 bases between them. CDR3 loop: CATSDHREGYGYTF. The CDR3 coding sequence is TGTGCCACCAGTGATCACAGGGAGGGCTATGGCTACACCTTC.

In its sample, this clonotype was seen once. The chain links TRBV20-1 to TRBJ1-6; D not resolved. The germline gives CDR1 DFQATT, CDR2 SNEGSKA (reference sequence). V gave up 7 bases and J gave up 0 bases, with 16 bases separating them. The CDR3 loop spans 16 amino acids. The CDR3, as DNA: TGCAGTGTGAGGGTACAGCCGAGCTCCTATAATTCACCCCTCCACTTT. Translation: CSVRVQPSSYNSPLHF.

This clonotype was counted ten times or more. The CDR3, as DNA: TGCGCCAGCAGCCTGGACGGGATCCAAGAGACCCAGTACTTC. Translation gives CASSLDGIQETQYF. The genes are TRBV5-1 and TRBJ2-5, with D possibly TRBD2 on 5 matching bases. V was pared by 4 bases and J by 1 base, with 11 bases between. Germline V lookup: CDR1 SGHRS, CDR2 YFSETQ. This CDR3 has 14 amino acids.

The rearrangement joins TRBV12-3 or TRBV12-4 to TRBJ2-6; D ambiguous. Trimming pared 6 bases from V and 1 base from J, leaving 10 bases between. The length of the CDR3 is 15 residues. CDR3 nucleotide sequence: TGTGCCAGCAGCAAAGGGAATTCTGGGGCCAACGTCCTGACTTTC. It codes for CASSKGNSGANVLTF.

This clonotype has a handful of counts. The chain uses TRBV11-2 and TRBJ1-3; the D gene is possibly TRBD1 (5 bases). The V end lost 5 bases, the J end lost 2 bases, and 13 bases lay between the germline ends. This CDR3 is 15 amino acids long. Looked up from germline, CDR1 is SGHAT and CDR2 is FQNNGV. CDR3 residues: CASSLLQATGNTIYF. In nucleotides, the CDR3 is TGTGCCAGCAGCCTATTACAGGCAACTGGAAACACCATATATTTT.

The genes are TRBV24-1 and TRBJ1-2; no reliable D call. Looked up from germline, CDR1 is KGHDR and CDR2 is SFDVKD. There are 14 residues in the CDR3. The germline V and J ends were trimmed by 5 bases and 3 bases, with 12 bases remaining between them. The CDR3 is CATSAPGPYYGYTF. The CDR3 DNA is TGTGCCACCAGTGCCCCCGGACCGTACTATGGCTACACCTTC.

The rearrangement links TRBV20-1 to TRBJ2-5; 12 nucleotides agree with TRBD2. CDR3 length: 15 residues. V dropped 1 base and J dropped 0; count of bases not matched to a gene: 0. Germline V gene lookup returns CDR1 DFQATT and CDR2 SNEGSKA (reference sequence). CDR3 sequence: CSARGTSGDQETQYF. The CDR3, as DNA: TGCAGTGCTAGAGGGACTAGCGGGGACCAAGAGACCCAGTACTTC.

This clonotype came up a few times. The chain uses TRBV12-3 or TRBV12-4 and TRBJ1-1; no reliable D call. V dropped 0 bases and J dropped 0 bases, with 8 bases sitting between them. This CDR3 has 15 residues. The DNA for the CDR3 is TGTGCCAGCAGTTTAGCCGGACGGCTGAACACTGAAGCTTTCTTT. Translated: CASSLAGRLNTEAFF.

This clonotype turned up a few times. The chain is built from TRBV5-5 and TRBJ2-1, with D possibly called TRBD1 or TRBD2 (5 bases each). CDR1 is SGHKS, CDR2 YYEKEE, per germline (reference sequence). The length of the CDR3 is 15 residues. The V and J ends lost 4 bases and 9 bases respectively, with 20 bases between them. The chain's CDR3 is CASSTPLTGGGEQFF. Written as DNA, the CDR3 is TGTGCCAGCAGCACTCCACTAACCGGTGGGGGTGAGCAGTTCTTC.

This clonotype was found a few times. The DNA of the CDR3 is TGCAGTGCCACGACTAGCGGGAGTCCGGTGGCCAAAAACATTCAGTACTTC. It specifies CSATTSGSPVAKNIQYF. The chain links TRBV20-1 to TRBJ2-4, with 12 bases aligning to TRBD2. The CDR3 loop spans 17 amino acids. Germline assignment: CDR1 DFQATT and CDR2 SNEGSKA (reference sequence). The ends lost 6 bases at V and 1 base at J; junction bases unmatched: 10.

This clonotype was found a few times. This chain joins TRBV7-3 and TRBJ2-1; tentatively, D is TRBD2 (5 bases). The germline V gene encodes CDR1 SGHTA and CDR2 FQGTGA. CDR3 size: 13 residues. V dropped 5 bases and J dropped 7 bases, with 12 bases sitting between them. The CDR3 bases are TGTGCCAGCAGCACCAATACGGGGAATGAGCAGTTCTTC. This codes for CASSTNTGNEQFF.

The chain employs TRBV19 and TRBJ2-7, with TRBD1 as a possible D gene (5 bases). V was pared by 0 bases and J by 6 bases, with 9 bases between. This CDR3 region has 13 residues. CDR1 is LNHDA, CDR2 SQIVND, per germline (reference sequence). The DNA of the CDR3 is TGTGCCAGTAGTATAGAAGGCAGGGCCGAGCAGTACTTC. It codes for CASSIEGRAEQYF.

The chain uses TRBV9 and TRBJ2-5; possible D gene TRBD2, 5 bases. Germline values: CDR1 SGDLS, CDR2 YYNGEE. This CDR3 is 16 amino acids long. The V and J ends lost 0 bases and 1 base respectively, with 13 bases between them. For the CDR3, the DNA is TGTGCCAGCAGCGTAGGTGGCCCCGCGGGCCAAGAGACCCAGTACTTC. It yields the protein CASSVGGPAGQETQYF.